The clone carrying this T cell receptor (beta chain) was observed once. What it binds is not known. The data stem from a study of graft-versus-host responses after intestinal transplantation. The repertoire was sequenced with immunoSEQ multiplex PCR; TCRdb's copy has only in-frame clones and lacks some. The repertoire holds some 38,000 clones, with more than 85% as singletons. Between the trimmed V and J ends, which lost 0 bases and 3 bases, there was a span of 12 bases. The CDR3 is made up of 15 amino acids. CDR1 LGHNA and CDR2 YSLEER come from the germline V gene. V usage is TRBV4-3 and J usage is TRBJ2-7, with D perhaps TRBD2 (7 bases). The sequences come from unstimulated CD8+ T cells sorted from spleen or lymph node cells, collected before transplant. This clonotype originated in a human donor who was the organ donor for an intestinal transplant. The CDR3 protein is CASSQDRGEGYEQYF. CDR3 nucleotide sequence: TGCGCCAGCAGCCAAGATAGGGGGGAGGGCTACGAGCAGTACTTC.